The TCR beta chain under discussion was sequenced for a study of T-cell memory formation after mild COVID-19. TCRdb itself ran the 5' RACE reads through MiXCR, one entry per CDR3 protein. The data show some 350,000 distinct CDR3 sequences, roughly 15% seen once. In its sample, this clonotype was seen many times. The CDR3 has 14 residues. Unmatched junction bases numbered 4, after V lost 4 bases and J lost 2 bases. The germline gives CDR1 SGHRS, CDR2 YFSETQ. The rearrangement uses TRBV5-1 and TRBJ2-3; 7 nucleotides align to TRBD2. The sequenced sample was PBMCs or a T cell subset sorted from them (not recorded which). The sequence was collected from a man younger than 30 who had mild COVID-19 (a few samples of this study predate the infection). Cell type and time point are not known. CDR3 sequence reads: CASSPGGFTDTQYF. CDR3 sequence (DNA): TGCGCCAGCAGCCCGGGGGGATTCACAGATACGCAGTATTTT.